This TCR beta chain was sequenced in a study of blood T cell repertoires in COVID-19. In its sample, this clone was seen once. CDR3 length equals 16 residues. Germline CDR1 MDHEN, CDR2 SYDVKM. Losses at the gene ends were 6 bases for V and 2 bases for J; bases not matched to a gene: 8. The assay was immunoSEQ multiplex PCR, and TCRdb's table has in-frame clones only and misses some. The sample shows 97,000 or so clones, roughly 87% of them seen only once. The genes are TRBV28 and TRBJ1-2, with 11 bases identical to TRBD1. Material: peripheral blood. The TCR was taken from a man older than 75 with acute or convalescent COVID-19. CDR3 protein: CASRPTGTGGNYGYTF. The DNA of the CDR3 is TGTGCCAGCAGACCAACCGGGACAGGGGGAAACTATGGCTACACCTTC.